These 30 T cell receptor beta chains share one sample of origin, sequenced in a study of T cell clones after liver transplantation. Sequencing was performed with immunoSEQ multiplex PCR; in TCRdb, only in-frame clones are kept and a portion is missing. The sample holds some 70,000 clones, about four fifths seen once. This specimen consisted of CD4+ T cells from blood, obtained before liver transplant. Receptors originate from a human donor who received a liver transplant.

This clone has only one observation. The CDR3 sequence: CASTPGVSSYEQYF. DNA for the CDR3: TGTGCCAGCACCCCAGGGGTGAGCTCCTACGAGCAGTACTTC. This chain joins TRBV5-4 and TRBJ2-7; tentatively, D is TRBD1 (6 bases). The CDR3 covers 14 residues. Per germline, CDR1 SGHNT and CDR2 YYREEE (reference sequence). V was shortened by 6 bases and J by 0 bases, with 13 bases between the two germline ends.

This chain links TRBV12-5 with TRBJ2-5, with 7 positions matching TRBD2. Germline values: CDR1 LGHNT, CDR2 FRNRAP. The CDR3 totals 15 residues. V was clipped by 1 base and J by 2 bases; unmatched bases: 4. The CDR3: CASGLGLAAQETQYF. CDR3 coding DNA: TGTGCTAGTGGTTTGGGACTAGCCGCACAAGAGACCCAGTACTTC. Full variable domain (missing parts from reference TRBV12-5 and TRBJ2-5): DARVTQTPRHKVTEMGQEVTMRCQPILGHNTVFWYRQTMMQGLELLAYFRNRAPLDDSGMPKDRFSAEMPDATLATLKIQPSEPRDSAVYFCASGLGLAAQETQYFGPGTRLLVL.

The rearrangement joins TRBV5-1 to TRBJ1-4; 7 bases agree with TRBD1. The CDR3 loop spans 14 amino acids. The V and J ends lost 4 bases and 7 bases, in that order; junction bases with no gene match: 7. CDR1 and CDR2 from the germline V gene are SGHRS and YFSETQ. CDR3 sequence reads: CASSAGQSSEKLFF. In nucleotides, the CDR3 is TGCGCCAGCAGCGCGGGACAGAGTAGTGAAAAACTGTTTTTT.

Comments on this clone: Additional DNA sequences in this sample encode the identical CDR3. The chain couples TRBV19 to TRBJ1-2; possibly TRBD1 for D (6 bases). Trimming removed 5 bases from V and 5 bases from J, with 12 bases in between. Germline CDR1 is LNHDA and CDR2 is SQIVND (reference sequence). This CDR3 has 13 residues. CDR3 amino acids: CASSSQGRYGYTF. The CDR3 DNA follows: TGTGCCAGTAGTTCACAGGGAAGGTATGGCTACACCTTC.

The chain has TRBV12-2 and TRBJ1-1. TRBV12-2 is designated a pseudogene. The CDR3 is 16 amino acids. CDR3 in amino acids: CASRSGGAKMNTEAFF. The CDR3 DNA reads TGTGCAAGTCGCTCAGGAGGGGCAAAAATGAACACTGAAGCTTTCTTT.

The chain is built from TRBV5-1 and TRBJ1-1, with D unresolved. Germline CDR1 is SGHRS and CDR2 is YFSETQ. This CDR3 has 14 amino acids. The V and J ends lost 0 bases and 0 bases respectively, with 6 bases between them. CDR3 nucleotides: TGCGCCAGCAGCTTGGGACCCGTGAACACTGAAGCTTTCTTT. It encodes CASSLGPVNTEAFF.

The chain employs TRBV2 and TRBJ1-1; possibly TRBD1 for D (5 bases). With 4 bases removed from V and 1 base from J, the gap between germline ends came to 10 bases. The CDR3 has 14 residues. CDR1 is SNHLY, CDR2 FYNNEI, per germline. The CDR3 loop is CASSVLGGNTEAFF. The CDR3 DNA reads as TGTGCCAGCAGTGTACTGGGGGGGAACACTGAAGCTTTCTTT.

J is TRBJ2-3 and V is TRBV11-3; a possible D gene is TRBD2 (6 bases). Trimming removed 5 bases at V and 4 bases at J, with 13 bases between. The length of the CDR3 is 14 residues. Per the germline V gene, CDR1 is SGHNT and CDR2 is YENEEA. The CDR3 nucleotides are TGTGCCAGCAGCAGGGGAGGCGGAGCAGATACGCAGTATTTT. Its translation is CASSRGGGADTQYF.

This clone turned up a few times. The chain uses TRBV10-2 and TRBJ2-3; TRBD2 agrees at 8 bases. The J segment lost 0 bases and the V segment lost 3 bases, leaving 5 bases of the junction unmatched. Germline values: CDR1 WSHSY, CDR2 SAAADI. The CDR3 has 16 residues. The CDR3 nucleotides are TGCGCCAGCAGTGATCCCAGCGGGAGTAGCACAGATACGCAGTATTTT. Protein product: CASSDPSGSSTDTQYF.

This clone was counted a few times. The chain employs TRBV6-1 and TRBJ2-7; 9 bases agree with TRBD2. This CDR3 has 15 amino acids. The V gene end was trimmed by 4 bases and the J gene end by 0 bases; junction bases not matched to a gene: 4. Germline assignment: CDR1 MNHNS and CDR2 SASEGT. The CDR3 DNA reads as TGTGCCAGCAGTGGTCTAGCGGGACTCTCCTACGAGCAGTACTTC. It specifies CASSGLAGLSYEQYF.

In its sample, this clone was seen a few times. V is TRBV30 and J is TRBJ1-2; the D is unclear. Germline CDR1 is GTSNPN and CDR2 is SVGIG (reference sequence). The V end was cut by 0 bases, the J end by 5 bases, with 4 bases between. The CDR3 runs 11 residues. The CDR3 protein is CAWSVGYGYTF. In nucleotides, the CDR3 is TGTGCCTGGAGTGTGGGGTATGGCTACACCTTC. Full variable domain (rest looked up from reference TRBV30 and TRBJ1-2): SQTIHQWPATLVQPVGSPLSLECTVEGTSNPNLYWYRQAAGRGLQLLFYSVGIGQISSEVPQNLSASRPQDRQFILSSKKLLLSDSGFYLCAWSVGYGYTFGSGTRLTVV.

This clone was seen only a few times. This rearrangement joins TRBV29-1 to TRBJ1-1; D ambiguous. CDR3 length: 13 residues. From germline, CDR1 is SQVTM and CDR2 ANQGSEA. Trimming removed 7 bases at V and 4 bases at J, with 16 bases between. The CDR3 nucleotides read TGCAGCGCCGGAAAGGCGCGGGGCACTGAAGCTTTCTTT. Residues: CSAGKARGTEAFF.

About this clone itself: The same CDR3 also results from other DNA sequences found in this sample. The rearrangement joins TRBV11-1 to TRBJ2-5, with D perhaps being TRBD1 or TRBD2 (5 bases each). Trimming pared 4 bases from V and 5 bases from J, leaving 11 bases between. CDR1 is SGHAT and CDR2 is FQDESV in the germline V gene (reference sequence). The length of the CDR3 is 13 residues. The CDR3 DNA is TGTGCCAGCAGCTCGGGACCCCGGGAGACCCAGTACTTC. This sequence encodes CASSSGPRETQYF.

The chain links TRBV29-1 to TRBJ2-1, with TRBD2 matching over 12 bases. The CDR3 runs to 14 residues. CDR1 and CDR2 (germline): SQVTM, ANQGSEA. J lost 8 bases, V lost 6 bases, and 8 bases had no gene match. For the CDR3, the DNA is TGCAGCGTATTTACTAGCGGGAGGACGTATGAGCAGTTCTTC. Translated: CSVFTSGRTYEQFF.

The chain is built from TRBV13 and TRBJ1-2; 7 positions agree with TRBD1. V was pared by 3 bases and J by 7 bases, with 5 bases of the junction left unmatched. The germline V gene encodes CDR1 PRHDT and CDR2 FYEKMQ (reference sequence). There are 13 residues in the CDR3. CDR3: CASSFTGARGYTF. Written as DNA, the CDR3 is TGTGCCAGCAGCTTCACAGGGGCGCGTGGCTACACCTTC.

The chain recombines TRBV29-1 with TRBJ2-3; no definite D call. The CDR3 length is 11 residues. V was cut by 5 bases and J by 0 bases, with 3 bases left in between. Germline V CDR1 and CDR2: SQVTM, ANQGSEA. CDR3 DNA: TGCAGCGTTCAAAGCACAGATACGCAGTATTTT. Its translation: CSVQSTDTQYF.

The chain combines TRBV6-1 with TRBJ2-7; D possibly corresponds to TRBD1 (5 bases). Germline V gives CDR1 MNHNS, CDR2 SASEGT. This CDR3 has 14 amino acids. V was pared by 4 bases and J by 3 bases, with 13 bases between. CDR3 region: CASSVGDRNYEQYF. CDR3 DNA: TGTGCCAGCAGTGTAGGCGACAGAAACTACGAGCAGTACTTC.

In regard to this clone: Sequence at one end of the junction differs from germline and may be a read error. This chain links TRBV7-7 with TRBJ2-3; TRBD1 might be the D (6 bases). This CDR3 has 14 amino acids. Germline loops: CDR1 SSHAT, CDR2 FNYEAQ (reference sequence). The CDR3 region is CASSPGQSTDTQYF. DNA for the CDR3: TGTGCTAGCAGCCCAGGACAGAGCACAGATACGCAGTATTTT.

The chain combines TRBV19 with TRBJ1-5; possibly TRBD1 for D (5 bases). V lost 5 bases to trimming and J lost 5 bases, with 16 bases between them. There are 15 residues in the CDR3. Germline CDR1 is LNHDA and CDR2 is SQIVND (reference sequence). The CDR3 protein is CASSDPGGGYQPQHF. The CDR3 DNA reads TGTGCCAGTAGTGACCCCGGGGGGGGGTATCAGCCCCAGCATTTT.

V gene TRBV5-1 combines with J gene TRBJ2-7; D might be TRBD2 (6 bases). The length of the CDR3 is 14 residues. The germline gives CDR1 SGHRS, CDR2 YFSETQ. V was pared by 7 bases and J by 0 bases, with 14 bases between. For the CDR3, the DNA is TGCGCCAGCTTCGACGGGAGTAGCTCCTACGAGCAGTACTTC. Protein: CASFDGSSSYEQYF.

The chain recombines TRBV28 with TRBJ1-3, with no clear D. The CDR3 is 15 residues long. Germline V gene sequence: CDR1 MDHEN, CDR2 SYDVKM. With 5 bases removed from V and 1 base from J, the gap between germline ends came to 12 bases. This CDR3 reads CASSPSLGSGNTIYF. For the CDR3, the DNA is TGTGCCAGCAGTCCCTCCCTCGGGTCTGGAAACACCATATATTTT.

This chain uses TRBV19 with TRBJ1-2; D may be TRBD1 (6 bases). V dropped 5 bases and J dropped 10 bases, with 11 bases sitting between them. This CDR3 is built from 11 residues. Germline V gives CDR1 LNHDA, CDR2 SQIVND (reference sequence). Here the CDR3 DNA reads TGTGCCAGTAGTTGGGACATTGACTACACCTTC. Translation gives CASSWDIDYTF.

The chain couples TRBV7-9 to TRBJ1-1; tentative D call: TRBD1 (6 bases). Germline CDR1 and CDR2: SEHNR and FQNEAQ (reference sequence). CDR3 length: 12 residues. V was pared by 1 base and J by 7 bases, with 7 bases between. The CDR3 nucleotides are TGTGCCAGCAGCTTAGTACAGGGTGAAGCTTTCTTT. As protein: CASSLVQGEAFF.

This chain links TRBV2 with TRBJ2-7, with 7 bases identical to TRBD2. CDR1 SNHLY and CDR2 FYNNEI come from the germline V gene. This CDR3 is 15 amino acids long. Trimming removed 2 bases from V and 0 bases from J; junction bases left unmatched: 4. DNA of the CDR3: TGTGCCAGCAGTGAAAGGGGACTAACCTCCTACGAGCAGTACTTC. Translating it yields CASSERGLTSYEQYF.

This CDR3 is CASSLSGLAGEWWLSTDTQYF. CDR3 bases: TGTGCCAGCAGTTTATCGGGACTAGCGGGAGAATGGTGGTTGAGCACAGATACGCAGTATTTT. This chain links TRBV27 with TRBJ2-3, with TRBD2 identical over 14 bases. The germline CDR1 and CDR2 sequences are MNHEY and SMNVEV (reference sequence). V was pared by 0 bases and J by 0 bases, with 11 bases of the junction left unmatched. The CDR3 loop spans 21 amino acids.

At least ten counts were recorded for this clone. The chain is built from TRBV11-2 and TRBJ2-3; no clear D gene. V gave up 4 bases and J gave up 0 bases, with 8 bases separating them. Germline assignment: CDR1 SGHAT and CDR2 FQNNGV. The CDR3 runs 14 residues. The CDR3 here is CASSSLSSTDTQYF. Here the CDR3 DNA reads TGTGCCAGCAGCTCCCTTAGTAGCACAGATACGCAGTATTTT.

This chain uses TRBV5-4 with TRBJ1-5; 9 bases are shared with TRBD1. Germline V lookup: CDR1 SGHNT, CDR2 YYREEE (reference sequence). The CDR3 runs to 16 residues. V gave up 3 bases and J gave up 3 bases; unmatched junction bases: 7. CDR3 in DNA: TGTGCCAGCAGCTACACAGGGGGCGTAGTCAATCAGCCCCAGCATTTT. Translation: CASSYTGGVVNQPQHF.

CDR3 coding DNA: TGTGCCGGTAGCGAACAATTAGTGACAGATACGCAGTATTTT. Encoded protein: CAGSEQLVTDTQYF. The chain has TRBV5-4 and TRBJ2-3, with D possibly TRBD2 on 5 matching bases. The CDR3 is 14 residues long. Trimming shortened V by 10 bases and J by 3 bases, and 18 bases separated the two germline ends. Germline V lookup: CDR1 SGHNT, CDR2 YYREEE (reference sequence). The whole variable domain, remainder taken from reference TRBV5-4 and TRBJ2-3, is ETGVTQSPTHLIKTRGQQVTLRCSSQSGHNTVSWYQQALGQGPQFIFQYYREEENGRGNFPPRFSGLQFPNYSSELNVNALELDDSALYLCAGSEQLVTDTQYFGPGTRLTVL.

V usage is TRBV7-2 and J usage is TRBJ1-5, with D possibly TRBD1 on 6 matching bases. Germline V gives CDR1 SGHTA, CDR2 FQGNSA. The CDR3 length is 15 residues. V lost 1 base to trimming and J lost 3 bases, with 10 bases between them. The CDR3 loop reads CASSLGGGHNQPQHF. The CDR3 DNA is TGTGCCAGCAGCTTAGGGGGGGGACACAATCAGCCCCAGCATTTT.

This chain links TRBV7-9 with TRBJ2-1; 8 nucleotides align to TRBD2. Germline V lookup: CDR1 SEHNR, CDR2 FQNEAQ (reference sequence). Unmatched junction bases numbered 2, after V lost 1 base and J lost 9 bases. The CDR3 runs to 13 residues. CDR3 sequence: CASSLELAGEQFF. The CDR3 DNA reads TGTGCCAGCAGCTTAGAGCTAGCGGGTGAGCAGTTCTTC.